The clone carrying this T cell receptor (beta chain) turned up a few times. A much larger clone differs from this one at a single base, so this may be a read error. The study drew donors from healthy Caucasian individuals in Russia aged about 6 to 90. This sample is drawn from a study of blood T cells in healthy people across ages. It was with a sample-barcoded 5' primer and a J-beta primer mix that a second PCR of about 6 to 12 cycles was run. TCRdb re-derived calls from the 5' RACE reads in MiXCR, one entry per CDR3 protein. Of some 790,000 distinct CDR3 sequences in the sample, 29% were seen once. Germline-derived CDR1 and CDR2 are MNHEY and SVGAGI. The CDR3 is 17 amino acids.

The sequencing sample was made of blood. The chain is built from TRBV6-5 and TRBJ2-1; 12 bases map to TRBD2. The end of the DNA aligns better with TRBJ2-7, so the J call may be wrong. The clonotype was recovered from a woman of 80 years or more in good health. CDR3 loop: CASSYSRASGGGNEQYF. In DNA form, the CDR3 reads TGTGCCAGCAGTTACTCGAGGGCTAGCGGGGGGGGTAATGAGCAGTACTTC.